This entry lists 17 T cell receptor beta chains sequenced from one sample in a study of blood T cell repertoires in COVID-19. Here immunoSEQ multiplex PCR was the method, and the copy in TCRdb shows in-frame clones only, minus some. This sample has about 270,000 clones, with about nine tenths found just once. What was sequenced was PBMCs or T cells enriched from blood (not recorded which). These receptor sequences come from a woman aged 35 to 49 with acute COVID-19.

V gene TRBV18 combines with J gene TRBJ1-5, with 7 bases aligning to TRBD1. In germline, CDR1 is KGHSH, CDR2 LQKENI. The CDR3 runs to 15 residues. V lost 6 bases to trimming and J lost 1 base; unmatched junction nucleotides: 6. CDR3 sequence reads: CASSQQQGSNQPQHF. The CDR3 region has the DNA TGTGCCAGCTCCCAGCAACAGGGGAGCAATCAGCCCCAGCATTTT.

The rearrangement links TRBV9 to TRBJ1-6; D gene ambiguous. CDR3 size: 17 residues. The V gene's germline CDR1 is SGDLS and CDR2 YYNGEE. The ends were cut back, 3 bases at V and 5 bases at J, with 18 bases in the middle. The CDR3 bases are TGTGCCAGCAGCGGTGGGCCCCGCATAAAAAATAATTCACCCCTCCACTTT. Translated: CASSGGPRIKNNSPLHF.

Points on this clone: At the DNA level, this CDR3 is encoded by other sequences in the same sample as well. The rearrangement uses TRBV18 and TRBJ1-2; a weak D match, TRBD1 (6 bases). The CDR3 is made up of 13 amino acids. Trimming removed 3 bases at V and 3 bases at J, with 8 bases between. Germline assignment: CDR1 KGHSH and CDR2 LQKENI. For the CDR3, the DNA is TGTGCCAGCTCACCCGCAGGGGACTATGGCTACACCTTC. Translation: CASSPAGDYGYTF.

This clone was found once. The CDR3 nucleotides are TGTGCCAGCAGCGTCCCGGGGGGCGCAGGCAATGAGCAGTTCTTC. Residues: CASSVPGGAGNEQFF. The J gene is TRBJ2-1, the V gene TRBV9, with D possibly matching TRBD2 (7 bases). Germline CDR1 SGDLS, CDR2 YYNGEE. The CDR3 has 15 residues. The germline V and J ends were trimmed by 2 bases and 6 bases, with 15 bases remaining between them.

This clone was found a few times. The chain couples TRBV7-3 to TRBJ2-1, with D uncertain. This CDR3 contains 14 residues. CDR1 SGHTA and CDR2 FQGTGA come from the germline V gene. V was cut by 5 bases and J by 7 bases, with 15 bases left in between. In DNA form, the CDR3 reads TGTGCCAGCAGCCCTAGAGGCGGAGTGAATGAGCAGTTCTTC. Its protein is CASSPRGGVNEQFF.

This chain links TRBV5-1 with TRBJ2-5, with unresolved D. CDR3 size: 13 residues. V gave up 4 bases and J gave up 5 bases, with 12 bases separating them. Germline assignment: CDR1 SGHRS and CDR2 YFSETQ. CDR3 nucleotide sequence: TGCGCCAGCAGCCCCTGGGCACGGGAGACCCAGTACTTC. It specifies CASSPWARETQYF.

V usage is TRBV9 and J usage is TRBJ2-2, with 7 nucleotides matching TRBD2. Unmatched junction bases numbered 12, after V lost 3 bases and J lost 4 bases. Germline V gene data show CDR1 as SGDLS and CDR2 as YYNGEE. This CDR3 contains 17 residues. CDR3 sequence (DNA): TGTGCCAGCAGCGGGCTCGGCGGGAGTAAGTCCACCGGGGAGCTGTTTTTT. Protein product: CASSGLGGSKSTGELFF.

In regard to this clone: An end of the junction differs from the germline gene, which may be a read error. The chain joins TRBV6-5 to TRBJ2-1; D may be TRBD2 (6 bases). The CDR3 has 12 residues. Germline CDR1 reads MNHEY; CDR2 reads SVGAGI. The DNA for the CDR3 is TGCGTGATCGGGAGCTCCTACAATGAGCAGTTCTTC. The encoded protein is CVIGSSYNEQFF.

The sample holds one count of this clone. The chain joins TRBV6-5 to TRBJ1-2, with D unresolved. Between the trimmed V and J ends, which lost 0 bases and 6 bases, there was a span of 11 bases. The germline CDR1 and CDR2 sequences are MNHEY and SVGAGI. This CDR3 is 14 amino acids long. CDR3 amino acids: CASSYSTVPNGYTF. CDR3 coding DNA: TGTGCCAGCAGTTACTCTACAGTACCCAATGGCTACACCTTC.

This chain connects TRBV4-3 to TRBJ1-2; D is undetermined. CDR1 LGHNA and CDR2 YSLEER come from the germline V gene. CDR3 length equals 18 residues. V lost 0 bases and J 1 base, leaving 18 bases between the germline ends. This CDR3 is CASSQDLVGLKINYGYTF. CDR3 coding DNA: TGCGCCAGCAGCCAAGATCTGGTCGGACTAAAGATTAACTATGGCTACACCTTC.

This chain uses TRBV28 with TRBJ1-2, with D tentatively TRBD1 (5 bases). CDR3 length: 15 amino acids. The V end was cut by 3 bases, the J end by 5 bases, with 16 bases between. CDR1 MDHEN and CDR2 SYDVKM come from the germline V gene. The CDR3 protein is CASSLGGGSPYGYTF. As DNA, the CDR3 is TGTGCCAGCAGTTTGGGGGGAGGGTCTCCGTATGGCTACACCTTC.

This sequence joins TRBV5-1 and TRBJ2-1, with 13 nucleotides matching TRBD2. The CDR3 runs 17 residues. V lost 0 bases, J lost 6 bases, and 6 bases stayed unmatched. Germline V gene lookup returns CDR1 SGHRS and CDR2 YFSETQ. This chain's CDR3 is CASSLGTSGSARNEQFF. CDR3 sequence (DNA): TGCGCCAGCAGCTTGGGGACTAGCGGGAGCGCTCGCAATGAGCAGTTCTTC.

The chain combines TRBV2 with TRBJ2-5, with D possibly being TRBD2 (7 bases). The germline CDR1 and CDR2 sequences are SNHLY and FYNNEI. The CDR3 is made up of 13 amino acids. V lost 9 bases to trimming and J lost 4 bases, with 15 bases between them. The CDR3 DNA follows: TGTGCCAGTACCCGCGGGGGCGGAGAGACCCAGTACTTC. Translation: CASTRGGGETQYF.

In this sample, this clone turned up once. The rearrangement links TRBV7-9 to TRBJ2-2; 10 bases are a match to TRBD1. The V gene's germline CDR1 is SEHNR and CDR2 FQNEAQ (reference sequence). The CDR3 consists of 16 residues. Trimming took 5 bases from V and 4 from J; bases not matched to a gene: 7. The CDR3 protein is CASSARDRGITGELFF. CDR3 coding DNA: TGTGCCAGCAGCGCCCGGGACAGGGGAATCACCGGGGAGCTGTTTTTT.

The V and J genes are TRBV7-2 and TRBJ1-1; D is ambiguous. Deletions cut 1 base from V and 1 base from J, with 7 bases between. This CDR3 spans 14 amino acids. CDR1 is SGHTA, CDR2 FQGNSA, per germline. CDR3 nucleotides: TGTGCCAGCAGCTTAGGTACAGCGAACACTGAAGCTTTCTTT. As protein: CASSLGTANTEAFF.

The chain uses TRBV24-1 and TRBJ2-2; D perhaps matches TRBD2 (7 bases). The length of the CDR3 is 15 residues. Germline V lookup: CDR1 KGHDR, CDR2 SFDVKD. V was trimmed by 4 bases and J by 4 bases, leaving 12 bases between them. The CDR3 loop is CATSDVRGGTGELFF. The DNA of the CDR3 is TGTGCCACCAGTGACGTAAGGGGGGGCACCGGGGAGCTGTTTTTT.

The table lists this clone with a few counts. The V and J genes are TRBV11-2 and TRBJ2-7; 11 nucleotides align to TRBD2. J gave up 6 bases and V 7 bases, and 11 bases lay outside the gene matches. The CDR3 is 15 residues long. CDR1 and CDR2 (germline): SGHAT, FQNNGV. CDR3 DNA: TGTGCCAGCAACCCGGGAACTAGCGGGAGTGGCGAGCAGTACTTC. Its protein is CASNPGTSGSGEQYF.